The present T cell receptor (beta chain) was sequenced within a study of shared clonotypes between healthy human individuals. Selected positively for CCR7 and CD45RO-negative, naive CD8 cells excluded terminally differentiated effector memory CD45RA+ cells. Data came from immunoSEQ multiplex PCR; TCRdb stores just in-frame clones and leaves some out. The profile covers hundreds of thousands of clones, with 95% appearing a single time and 0.11% taken by the ten largest. The receptor was derived from a woman younger than 45 in good health. Sequencing was performed on naive CD8+ T cells sorted from blood.

This CDR3 is CASSQHTGSSGNTIYF. The DNA of the CDR3 is TGCGCCAGCAGCCAACATACAGGTTCCTCTGGAAACACCATATATTTT. The J gene is TRBJ1-3, the V gene TRBV4-1, with D perhaps matching TRBD1 (5 bases). This CDR3 is built from 16 residues. Germline V gene sequence: CDR1 MGHRA, CDR2 YSYEKL. V lost 2 bases, J lost 0 bases, and 11 bases lay in between.